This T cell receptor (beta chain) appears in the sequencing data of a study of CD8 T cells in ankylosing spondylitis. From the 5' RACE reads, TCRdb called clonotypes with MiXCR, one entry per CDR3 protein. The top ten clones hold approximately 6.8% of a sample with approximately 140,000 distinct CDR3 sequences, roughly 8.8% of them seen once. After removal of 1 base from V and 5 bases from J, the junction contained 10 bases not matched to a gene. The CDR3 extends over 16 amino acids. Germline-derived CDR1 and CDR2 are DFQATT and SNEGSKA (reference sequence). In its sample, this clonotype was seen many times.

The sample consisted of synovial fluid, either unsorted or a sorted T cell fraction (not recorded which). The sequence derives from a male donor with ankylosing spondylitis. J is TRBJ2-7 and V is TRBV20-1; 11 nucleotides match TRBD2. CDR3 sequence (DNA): TGCAGTGCTAGAGCGAGGGGTAGCGGGAGGGCCCACGAGCAGTACTTC. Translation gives CSARARGSGRAHEQYF.